The 26 T cell receptor beta chains below come from one sample, sequenced in a study of blood T cell repertoires in COVID-19. The protocol was immunoSEQ multiplex PCR, while the TCRdb copy is restricted to in-frame clones and leaves out a portion. The sample includes approximately 50,000 clones, almost 95% of them seen just once. The specimen sequenced was peripheral blood. These receptors all come from a man aged 45-65 years with active COVID-19.

The rearrangement joins TRBV19 to TRBJ1-4; D gene uncertain. From germline, CDR1 is LNHDA and CDR2 SQIVND (reference sequence). Trimming left V 7 bases short and J 12 bases short, with 24 bases between. The CDR3 runs 15 residues. Here the CDR3 DNA reads TGTGCCAGTAATAATGGAGGGCGGCCATCGATCGAACTGTTTTTT. Its protein is CASNNGGRPSIELFF.

The chain employs TRBV27 and TRBJ2-7, with 11 bases identical to TRBD2. After removal of 7 bases from V and 3 bases from J, the junction contained 8 bases not matched to a gene. Germline V gene data show CDR1 as MNHEY and CDR2 as SMNVEV (reference sequence). The CDR3 runs 15 residues. CDR3 sequence: CASTFRLAGGYEQYF. The CDR3 nucleotides are TGTGCCAGCACTTTTCGCCTAGCGGGGGGCTACGAGCAGTACTTC.

The gene calls are TRBV19 and TRBJ1-5; 7 nucleotides match TRBD1. With 4 bases clipped from V and 7 bases from J, the junction kept 13 bases outside the gene matches. CDR3 length: 16 residues. CDR1 is LNHDA, CDR2 SQIVND, per germline (reference sequence). The CDR3 loop is CASSTSNPTGRQPQHF. In DNA, the CDR3 is TGTGCCAGTAGTACCAGTAACCCGACAGGGCGGCAGCCCCAGCATTTT.

This clone was seen only a few times. The chain joins TRBV6-2 or TRBV6-3 to TRBJ1-2; D is undetermined. V gave up 2 bases and J gave up 4 bases, with 11 bases separating them. Germline-derived CDR1 and CDR2 are MNHEY and SVGEGT. The CDR3 has 14 residues. Here the CDR3 DNA reads TGTGCCAGCAGTTACCCGCAGAATTTCTATGGCTACACCTTC. It specifies CASSYPQNFYGYTF.

V and J are TRBV28 and TRBJ2-1, with D perhaps TRBD1 (5 bases). CDR1 is MDHEN, CDR2 SYDVKM, per germline. The length of the CDR3 is 15 residues. V lost 2 bases and J 4 bases, leaving 12 bases between the germline ends. This CDR3 is CASSLQGTKYNEQFF. In nucleotides, the CDR3 is TGTGCCAGCAGTTTACAGGGAACGAAATACAATGAGCAGTTCTTC. The complete variable domain, with remaining parts taken from reference TRBV28 and TRBJ2-1, reads DVKVTQSSRYLVKRTGEKVFLECVQDMDHENMFWYRQDPGLGLRLIYFSYDVKMKEKGDIPEGYSVSREKKERFSLILESASTNQTSMYLCASSLQGTKYNEQFFGPGTRLTVL.

This clone showed up just once. V and J are TRBV7-3 and TRBJ2-1; 9 bases agree with TRBD2. V shed 2 bases, J shed 2 bases, and the junction held 4 bases outside the gene matches. The CDR3 is 16 residues long. CDR1 SGHTA and CDR2 FQGTGA come from the germline V gene. This chain's CDR3 is CASSLSSGGTYNEQFF. The CDR3 DNA is TGTGCCAGCAGCTTATCGAGCGGGGGGACCTACAATGAGCAGTTCTTC.

The chain is built from TRBV11-3 and TRBJ2-1; tentatively, D is TRBD1 (5 bases). In germline, CDR1 is SGHNT, CDR2 YENEEA. The CDR3 runs 15 residues. With 7 bases removed from V and 4 bases from J, the gap between germline ends came to 17 bases. In DNA form, the CDR3 reads TGTGCCAGCACCGCTTCGGACACACTATACAATGAGCAGTTCTTC. Translation: CASTASDTLYNEQFF.

CDR3 sequence (DNA): TGTGCCAGCAGCGGGGGGGACAGCAGCTCCTACGAGCAGTACTTC. Translation gives CASSGGDSSSYEQYF. V usage is TRBV6-5 and J usage is TRBJ2-7, with D possibly being TRBD2 (8 bases). The V end was cut by 6 bases, the J end by 0 bases, with 15 bases between. Germline V CDR1 and CDR2: MNHEY, SVGAGI. The CDR3 length is 15 residues.

This sequence joins TRBV7-9 and TRBJ2-1; 7 bases align to TRBD2. The ends lost 4 bases at V and 1 base at J; junction bases unmatched: 7. The CDR3 is 16 amino acids. The germline V gene encodes CDR1 SEHNR and CDR2 FQNEAQ (reference sequence). CDR3 residues: CASSSTLADSYNEQFF. Here the CDR3 DNA reads TGTGCCAGCAGCTCCACCCTAGCGGATTCCTACAATGAGCAGTTCTTC.

This clone showed up just once. The CDR3 sequence: CASSLAVGVNTGELFF. CDR3 sequence (DNA): TGTGCCAGCAGCTTGGCGGTCGGGGTGAACACCGGGGAGCTGTTTTTT. The rearrangement uses TRBV5-6 and TRBJ2-2, with D possibly TRBD2 on 5 matching bases. There are 16 residues in the CDR3. CDR1 and CDR2 from the germline V gene are SGHDT and YYEEEE. Trimming shortened V by 0 bases and J by 1 base, and 10 bases separated the two germline ends.

This chain connects TRBV4-3 to TRBJ1-5, with D possibly TRBD1 on 5 matching bases. V lost 4 bases and J lost 4, with 11 bases in between. Germline CDR1 and CDR2: LGHNA and YSLEER. The CDR3 totals 14 residues. CDR3 sequence (DNA): TGCGCCAGCAGCCCTGACAGAAATAATCAGCCCCAGCATTTT. Its translation: CASSPDRNNQPQHF.

This chain connects TRBV4-2 to TRBJ2-3; maybe TRBD2 (6 bases). Trimming removed 7 bases at V and 6 bases at J, with 14 bases between. There are 13 residues in the CDR3. Germline values: CDR1 LGHNA, CDR2 YNFKEQ. This CDR3 reads CASKDPGVDTQYF. The CDR3 DNA reads as TGTGCCAGCAAGGACCCGGGGGTCGATACGCAGTATTTT.

The chain links TRBV30 to TRBJ1-1; no firm D call. The CDR3 totals 12 residues. Germline CDR1 reads GTSNPN; CDR2 reads SVGIG (reference sequence). Trimming pared 4 bases from V and 5 bases from J, leaving 11 bases between. CDR3 sequence: CAWTWVGTEAFF. The CDR3 DNA sequence: TGTGCCTGGACTTGGGTCGGGACTGAAGCTTTCTTT.

The V gene is TRBV12-3 or TRBV12-4, the J gene TRBJ2-3; D is undetermined. The CDR3 contains 12 residues. V was shortened by 6 bases and J by 3 bases, with 7 bases between the two germline ends. The CDR3 DNA reads as TGTGCCAGCAGGTACGGGACAGATACGCAGTATTTT. It encodes CASRYGTDTQYF.

The rearrangement joins TRBV9 to TRBJ2-3, with a possible D match to TRBD2 (5 bases). This CDR3 contains 15 residues. V was clipped by 2 bases and J by 11 bases, with 21 bases between them. Germline V gene sequence: CDR1 SGDLS, CDR2 YYNGEE. DNA of the CDR3: TGTGCCAGCAGCGTGGCGGGTACCTCGATTGATGGGCAGTATTTT. Its translation is CASSVAGTSIDGQYF.

This chain links TRBV5-1 with TRBJ1-1; the D gene is possibly TRBD1 (5 bases). The germline V and J ends were trimmed by 4 bases and 10 bases, with 17 bases remaining between them. The CDR3 length is 13 residues. CDR1 is SGHRS, CDR2 YFSETQ, per germline. This chain's CDR3 is CASSPLTERLAFF. As DNA, the CDR3 is TGCGCCAGCAGCCCTTTGACAGAGCGATTAGCTTTCTTT.

V gene TRBV29-1 combines with J gene TRBJ2-1, with 9 nucleotides matching TRBD1. Germline trimming cut 7 bases from V and 2 bases from J; bases unmatched to any gene: 3. Germline values: CDR1 SQVTM, CDR2 ANQGSEA. The CDR3 consists of 13 residues. The CDR3 nucleotides are TGCAGCGGGACAGGGGACCCCTACAATGAGCAGTTCTTC. Protein product: CSGTGDPYNEQFF.

This rearrangement joins TRBV24-1 to TRBJ2-7; tentative D call: TRBD2 (6 bases). Germline V gene data show CDR1 as KGHDR and CDR2 as SFDVKD. CDR3 length equals 13 residues. V was shortened by 6 bases and J by 6 bases, with 14 bases between the two germline ends. CDR3 residues: CATSQRAGGEQYF. For the CDR3, the DNA is TGTGCCACCAGTCAGAGGGCCGGGGGCGAGCAGTACTTC.

The CDR3 region has the DNA TGCGCCAGCAGCCAAGGGGAGCTGCGAAACATTCAGTACTTC. Translated, it gives CASSQGELRNIQYF. This chain uses TRBV4-1 with TRBJ2-4; perhaps TRBD2 as D (5 bases). In germline, CDR1 is MGHRA, CDR2 YSYEKL. The CDR3 is 14 amino acids. V was pared by 1 base and J by 6 bases, with 10 bases between.

The chain uses TRBV2 and TRBJ1-2, with 8 nucleotides matching TRBD1. The CDR3 sequence is 15 residues long. Trimming removed 6 bases from V and 5 bases from J; junction bases left unmatched: 11. Germline V gives CDR1 SNHLY, CDR2 FYNNEI. The CDR3 DNA follows: TGTGCCAGCAGAAGTACCGCAGGGGGCGGGTATGGCTACACCTTC. It yields the protein CASRSTAGGGYGYTF. Complete variable domain (other parts from reference TRBV2 and TRBJ1-2): EPEVTQTPSHQVTQMGQEVILRCVPISNHLYFYWYRQILGQKVEFLVSFYNNEISEKSEIFDDQFSVERPDGSNFTLKIRSTKLEDSAMYFCASRSTAGGGYGYTFGSGTRLTVV.

This chain joins TRBV24-1 and TRBJ2-2, with TRBD1 identical over 7 bases. The V and J ends lost 7 bases and 5 bases, in that order; junction bases with no gene match: 6. The CDR3 runs 14 residues. Germline loops: CDR1 KGHDR, CDR2 SFDVKD. The CDR3 DNA reads TGTGCCACCAGCAAGGGACAGCCTACCGGGGAGCTGTTTTTT. It codes for CATSKGQPTGELFF.

The CDR3 here is CASSPGGGSNEQFF. As DNA, the CDR3 is TGTGCCAGCAGCCCGGGCGGGGGATCGAATGAGCAGTTCTTC. The gene calls are TRBV5-5 and TRBJ2-1; 7 nucleotides agree with TRBD2. With V trimmed by 4 bases and J by 7 bases, 8 bases remained unmatched. Germline CDR1 SGHKS, CDR2 YYEKEE (reference sequence). This CDR3 region has 14 residues. Variable domain in full (rest from reference TRBV5-5 and TRBJ2-1): DAGVTQSPTHLIKTRGQQVTLRCSPISGHKSVSWYQQVLGQGPQFIFQYYEKEERGRGNFPDRFSARQFPNYSSELNVNALLLGDSALYLCASSPGGGSNEQFFGPGTRLTVL.

This chain uses TRBV5-4 with TRBJ2-2; 9 bases are a match to TRBD1. Losses at the gene ends were 3 bases for V and 2 bases for J; bases not matched to a gene: 5. Germline V lookup: CDR1 SGHNT, CDR2 YYREEE (reference sequence). CDR3 length: 16 amino acids. The CDR3 nucleotides are TGTGCCAGCAGCTGGCGGGGACAGGGTAACACCGGGGAGCTGTTTTTT. As protein: CASSWRGQGNTGELFF.

This chain uses TRBV3-1 (or the pseudogene TRBV3-2) with TRBJ1-4; D is uncertain. Germline V CDR1 and CDR2: LGHDT, YNNKEL (reference sequence). Trimming shortened V by 1 base and J by 7 bases, and 16 bases separated the two germline ends. CDR3 size: 16 residues. The CDR3: CASSQGTRVGGEKLFF. DNA for the CDR3: TGTGCCAGCAGCCAAGGGACGAGGGTGGGAGGTGAAAAACTGTTTTTT.

This chain links TRBV30 with TRBJ1-1, with D tentatively TRBD1 (6 bases). The V gene's germline CDR1 is GTSNPN and CDR2 SVGIG (reference sequence). The V and J ends lost 4 bases and 4 bases respectively, with 10 bases between them. The CDR3 sequence is 12 residues long. CDR3 coding DNA: TGTGCCTGGAACAGGGTTGCCACTGAAGCTTTCTTT. As protein: CAWNRVATEAFF.

This clone was seen only a few times. The gene calls are TRBV10-1 and TRBJ1-2; a possible D gene is TRBD1 (6 bases). Germline V gene lookup returns CDR1 WNHNN and CDR2 SYGVQD (reference sequence). CDR3 length: 13 amino acids. Trimming removed 9 bases from V and 5 bases from J, with 16 bases in between. The DNA of the CDR3 is TGCGCCAGACACTCGACAGGCGCTTATGGCTACACCTTC. The encoded protein is CARHSTGAYGYTF.